The rows below give T cell receptor beta chains drawn from one sample of a study of T cell responses to AZD1222 COVID-19 vaccine. TCRdb's copy holds only in-frame clones and misses some; the assay was immunoSEQ multiplex PCR. The data contain more than 110,000 clones, roughly 92% of them seen just once; the ten biggest clones take up 3% to 4%. The material sequenced was peripheral blood, taken 28 days after the second AZD1222 dose. The receptors were sampled from an adult who received the AZD1222 COVID-19 vaccine. CDR3s include the opening cysteine and the closing phenylalanine or tryptophan. Each record gives: V gene, D gene, J gene, clone size, CDR3 DNA, CDR3 protein. The D gene is left open where the match is weak. Clone size is shown for a subset of rows, as once, few, many or a class of expanded clone.

>TRBV19|.|TRBJ1-3|.
TGTGCCAGTAGCAGGGATGTTGGAAACACCATATATTTT
CASSRDVGNTIYF
>TRBV4-1|TRBD1|TRBJ1-2|.
TGCGCCAGCAGCCAAACGTCACAGGGGGCGGGTGGCTACACCTTC
CASSQTSQGAGGYTF
>TRBV2|TRBD1|TRBJ2-2|.
TGTGCCAGCCGAAGGACAGGGGTAGAGGCCGGGGAGCTGTTTTTT
CASRRTGVEAGELFF
>TRBV7-9|.|TRBJ1-2|.
TGTGCCAGCAGCGCAGTCTGGACAGCGAGCTATGGCTACACCTTC
CASSAVWTASYGYTF
>TRBV7-6|.|TRBJ2-5|.
TGTGCCAGCACCGAATCTGAGGGGACCCAGTACTTC
CASTESEGTQYF
>TRBV6-2/TRBV6-3|.|TRBJ2-7|.
TGTGCCAGCAGCCCGAGCTCCTACGAGCAGTACTTC
CASSPSSYEQYF
>TRBV6-5|.|TRBJ1-3|.
TGTGCCAGCAGCCTCGATATCAGTTCTGGAAACACCATATATTTT
CASSLDISSGNTIYF
>TRBV19|.|TRBJ1-1|.
TGTGCCAGTAGTATAGATCGTAGGGAGAACACTGAAGCTTTCTTT
CASSIDRRENTEAFF
>TRBV10-3|TRBD1|TRBJ2-1|.
TGTGCCATTCGCCGGACAGGGTGGGATTACAATGAGCAGTTCTTC
CAIRRTGWDYNEQFF
>TRBV7-8|TRBD2|TRBJ2-1|.
TGTGCCAGCAGCTCTGGGACTAGCGGGCACTCTTACTACAATGAGCAGTTCTTC
CASSSGTSGHSYYNEQFF
>TRBV5-6|TRBD1|TRBJ1-6|.
TGTGCCAGCAGCTTCGACAGGGGATCACCCCTCCACTTT
CASSFDRGSPLHF
>TRBV6-6|.|TRBJ1-1|.
TGTGCCAGCAGTTTCCAGGGGCGAGCTTTCTTT
CASSFQGRAFF
>TRBV5-1|TRBD1|TRBJ1-5|.
TGCGCCAGCAGCGAGACAGGGGGCGATCAGCCCCAGCATTTT
CASSETGGDQPQHF
>TRBV5-1|TRBD1|TRBJ1-6|.
TGCGCCAGCAGCCCCAGCCAAGGGGACAGGGGGCGGTCACCCCTCCACTTT
CASSPSQGDRGRSPLHF
>TRBV18|.|TRBJ2-3|.
TGTGCCAGCTCACCAAGGGTTGGGACAGATACGCAGTATTTT
CASSPRVGTDTQYF
>TRBV28|.|TRBJ1-2|.
TGTGCCAGCACCCAAACCCTAGACTATGGCTACACCTTC
CASTQTLDYGYTF
>TRBV28|TRBD2|TRBJ2-5|.
TGTGCCAGCAGTCATAGCGGGAGTATAAGGGAGACCCAGTACTTC
CASSHSGSIRETQYF
>TRBV4-3|TRBD1|TRBJ1-1|.
TGCGCCAGCAGCCAAGAAGGCGGGCTACACAGGGGTACTAACACTGAAGCTTTCTTT
CASSQEGGLHRGTNTEAFF
>TRBV4-1|TRBD1|TRBJ1-2|.
TGCGCCAGCAGCCAAGATAGATCAGGGGGAAATTTCTATGGCTACACCTTC
CASSQDRSGGNFYGYTF
>TRBV18|.|TRBJ1-5|.
TGTGCCAGCTCACGTGAAGCAGGAGATTATAGCAATCAGCCCCAGCATTTT
CASSREAGDYSNQPQHF
>TRBV18|TRBD1|TRBJ1-1|.
TGTGCCAGCTCACCGGGGGACAGGGGAGGGACTGAAGCTTTCTTT
CASSPGDRGGTEAFF
>TRBV18|TRBD1|TRBJ1-2|few
TGTGCCAGCTCACCACAGCAGGGGGCTGGCTACACCTTC
CASSPQQGAGYTF
>TRBV20-1|.|TRBJ2-1|.
TGCAGTGCTAGTGAGCAATCCAGCGTCATCAAGCAGTTCTTC
CSASEQSSVIKQFF
>TRBV27|TRBD2|TRBJ2-3|.
TGTGCCAGCAGTTTAAAACTAGCGGGGAAAGTTTCTAGCACAGATACGCAGTATTTT
CASSLKLAGKVSSTDTQYF
>TRBV6-5|TRBD1|TRBJ1-4|.
TGTGCCACCAGACAGGGGGAAAAACTGTTTTTT
CATRQGEKLFF
>TRBV30|TRBD1|TRBJ1-1|.
TGTGCCTGGAGTGTCCCGGGACAGGGAAGTTGGACTGAAGCTTTCTTT
CAWSVPGQGSWTEAFF
>TRBV10-3|.|TRBJ2-7|.
TGTGCCATCAGTGACGTCGGGTACGAGCAGTACTTC
CAISDVGYEQYF
>TRBV7-9|TRBD2|TRBJ2-3|few
TGTGCCAGCAGCCCGTCCGGGACTAGCGGGGGTGTTACGCAGTATTTT
CASSPSGTSGGVTQYF
>TRBV28|.|TRBJ1-2|.
TGTGCCAGCAGTTTAGGACTGCGTGTGGGTGGCTACACCTTC
CASSLGLRVGGYTF
>TRBV27|TRBD1|TRBJ1-3|.
TGTGCCAGCAGTCCTCTCGGGACAGGGGGAAACACCATATATTTT
CASSPLGTGGNTIYF
>TRBV28|.|TRBJ2-7|.
TGTGCCAGCAGCAAGGGACTGGGCTACGAGCAGTACTTC
CASSKGLGYEQYF
>TRBV5-4|TRBD1|TRBJ1-4|few
TGTGCCAGCAGCGGTCCGGGACAGAACAATGAAAAACTGTTTTTT
CASSGPGQNNEKLFF
>TRBV28|.|TRBJ2-3|.
TGTGCCAGCCACGCGGAGATAGCGGGCACAGATACGCAGTATTTT
CASHAEIAGTDTQYF
>TRBV3-1/TRBV3-2|.|TRBJ1-6|.
TGTGCCAGCAGCCCGTACGGGGGAAACAATTCACCCCTCCACTTT
CASSPYGGNNSPLHF
>TRBV20-1|.|TRBJ2-7|.
TGCAGTGCTAGAGTGGGCTACGAGCAGTACTTC
CSARVGYEQYF
>TRBV27|TRBD1|TRBJ2-7|.
TGTGCCTCGAACCCACGGGACAGGTTTGACGAGCAGTACTTC
CASNPRDRFDEQYF
>TRBV9|.|TRBJ1-1|.
TGTGCCAGCAGCGTAGCAGGTGTCGTGGCCGAAGCTTTCTTT
CASSVAGVVAEAFF
>TRBV5-1|.|TRBJ2-5|.
TGCGCCAGCAGCTTGGATGGTAGAAAAGAGACCCAGTACTTC
CASSLDGRKETQYF
>TRBV7-8|.|TRBJ1-5|.
TGTGCCAGCAGCCATTCGGGGGGTTGGGATCAGCCCCAGCATTTT
CASSHSGGWDQPQHF
>TRBV10-3|.|TRBJ1-6|.
TGTGCCATCAGTGACGGGGTCAATTCACCCCTCCACTTT
CAISDGVNSPLHF
>TRBV19|.|TRBJ1-1|.
TGTGCCAGTAGTTCGGGATTCCGGGGAGATCACACTGAAGCTTTCTTT
CASSSGFRGDHTEAFF
>TRBV7-9|TRBD1|TRBJ1-5|.
TGTGCCAGCAGCCTTGGGACAGGGTGGGATCAGCCCCAGCATTTT
CASSLGTGWDQPQHF
>TRBV10-3|.|TRBJ1-1|.
TGTGCCATCGCGGGACAAACGAACACTGAAGCTTTCTTT
CAIAGQTNTEAFF
>TRBV5-5|.|TRBJ1-4|.
TGTGCCAGCAGCGTAGCAGGCGGAAAACTGTTTTTT
CASSVAGGKLFF
>TRBV6-5|.|TRBJ2-7|many
TGTGCCGTCAAAGGGTCTAACTCCTGGGAGCAGTACTTC
CAVKGSNSWEQYF
>TRBV19|.|TRBJ1-5|.
TGTGCCAGTAGTATTGAACAGGGACTTCAGCCCCAGCATTTT
CASSIEQGLQPQHF
>TRBV30|.|TRBJ1-5|few
TGTGCCTGGGCCTCCTCGAGTCAGCCCCAGCATTTT
CAWASSSQPQHF
>TRBV7-9|.|TRBJ1-1|.
TGTGCCAGCAGCTCGGCGAGGGTAGGTTTCACTGAAGCTTTCTTT
CASSSARVGFTEAFF
>TRBV27|.|TRBJ2-2|.
TGTGCCAGCAGTACGAACACCGGGGAGCTGTTTTTT
CASSTNTGELFF